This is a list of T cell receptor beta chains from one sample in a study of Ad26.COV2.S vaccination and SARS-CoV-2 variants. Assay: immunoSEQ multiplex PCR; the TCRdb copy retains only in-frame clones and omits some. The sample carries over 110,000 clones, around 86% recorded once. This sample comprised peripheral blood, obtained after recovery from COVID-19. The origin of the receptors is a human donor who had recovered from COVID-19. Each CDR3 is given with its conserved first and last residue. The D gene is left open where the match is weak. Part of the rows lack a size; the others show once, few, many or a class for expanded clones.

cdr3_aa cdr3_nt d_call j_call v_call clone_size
CSVDAGYGYTF TGCAGCGTTGACGCGGGGTATGGCTACACCTTC . TRBJ1-2 TRBV29-1 .
CASSDRASYEQYF TGCGCCAGCAGTGACAGGGCCTCCTACGAGCAGTACTTC TRBD1 TRBJ2-7 TRBV5-1 .
CASSYPGLDIYEQFF TGTGCCAGCAGTTACCCGGGACTAGATATCTATGAGCAGTTCTTC TRBD2 TRBJ2-1 TRBV6-5 .
CASSETGSYEQYF TGCGCCAGCAGTGAAACAGGCAGCTACGAGCAGTACTTC . TRBJ2-7 TRBV10-1 .
CASSPRQGGYEQYF TGTGCCAGCAGCCCACGACAGGGTGGCTACGAGCAGTACTTC TRBD1 TRBJ2-7 TRBV7-2 few
CTSIDLRVNEQYF TGCACCAGCATCGACCTGAGGGTTAACGAGCAGTACTTC . TRBJ2-7 TRBV1 .
CASSPTGTANTGELFF TGTGCCAGCTCACCTACCGGGACAGCGAACACCGGGGAGCTGTTTTTT TRBD1 TRBJ2-2 TRBV18 .
CASSPGVPAGVYTGELFF TGTGCCAGCTCACCAGGGGTTCCAGCGGGGGTTTACACCGGGGAGCTGTTTTTT TRBD2 TRBJ2-2 TRBV18 .
CASSWGQVYNQPQHF TGTGCCAGCAGCTGGGGACAGGTGTACAATCAGCCCCAGCATTTT TRBD1 TRBJ1-5 TRBV16 .
CASSLDGRKAFF TGTGCCAGCAGTTTAGACGGACGGAAAGCTTTCTTT . TRBJ1-1 TRBV28 .
CASSVEEGEQFF TGTGCCAGCAGCGTAGAAGAGGGGGAGCAGTTCTTC . TRBJ2-1 TRBV9 once
CASSLMSADTQYF TGTGCCAGCAGTTTAATGTCCGCCGATACGCAGTATTTT . TRBJ2-3 TRBV28 .
CASSLAGTGTEKLFF TGTGCCAGCAGCTTAGCCGGGACAGGGACTGAAAAACTGTTTTTT TRBD1 TRBJ1-4 TRBV11-2 .
CASSGSGIRGYTF TGTGCCAGCAGTGGGTCAGGGATCCGTGGCTACACCTTC . TRBJ1-2 TRBV28 .
CASSFRRFKADTQYF TGTGCCAGCAGTTTTCGCAGGTTCAAAGCAGATACGCAGTATTTT . TRBJ2-3 TRBV28 .
CASSHQQTQYF TGTGCCAGCAGCCATCAGCAGACCCAGTACTTC . TRBJ2-5 TRBV11-2 .
CASSLVAGEKTQYF TGTGCCAGCAGCTTAGTGGCGGGGGAAAAGACCCAGTACTTC TRBD2 TRBJ2-5 TRBV11-2 .
CASTSQGAYGYTF TGTGCCAGTACGAGTCAGGGGGCTTATGGCTACACCTTC TRBD1 TRBJ1-2 TRBV2 .
CASSPPHRAYGYTF TGTGCCAGCAGCCCTCCCCACAGGGCCTATGGCTACACCTTC . TRBJ1-2 TRBV3-1/TRBV3-2 .
CASSAPSRELFF TGTGCCAGCAGTGCGCCGAGCCGGGAGCTGTTTTTT . TRBJ2-2 TRBV28 .
CASSFATRGTNQPQHF TGTGCCAGCAGTTTTGCCACCCGGGGGACCAATCAGCCCCAGCATTTT . TRBJ1-5 TRBV28 .
CATSIKSAPAVPANTGELFF TGTGCCACCAGCATTAAAAGTGCCCCAGCGGTGCCCGCGAACACCGGGGAGCTGTTTTTT . TRBJ2-2 TRBV24-1 .
CASTRSGANVLTF TGTGCCAGCACGAGATCTGGGGCCAACGTCCTGACTTTC . TRBJ2-6 TRBV11-2 .
CATSRDRDGYGYTF TGTGCCACCAGCAGAGATAGGGACGGCTATGGCTACACCTTC . TRBJ1-2 TRBV15 few
CASSYRAEYQETQYF TGTGCCAGCAGTTACCGCGCAGAGTACCAAGAGACCCAGTACTTC . TRBJ2-5 TRBV6-2/TRBV6-3 .
CASSLLGPYGYTF TGTGCCAGCAGTTTACTGGGGCCCTATGGCTACACCTTC . TRBJ1-2 TRBV27 .
CASSRVGTRSGNTIYF TGCGCCAGCAGTCGGGTAGGGACACGCTCTGGAAACACCATATATTTT . TRBJ1-3 TRBV23-1 .
CASSFGGPNEQFF TGTGCCAGCAGCTTCGGGGGGCCCAATGAGCAGTTCTTC . TRBJ2-1 TRBV13 .
CSAATNEKLFF TGCAGTGCGGCAACTAATGAAAAACTGTTTTTT . TRBJ1-4 TRBV20-1 few
CASKARAYNEQFF TGTGCCAGCAAGGCCCGGGCCTACAATGAGCAGTTCTTC . TRBJ2-1 TRBV2 .
CASSLESVDEKLFF TGTGCCAGCAGCTTGGAGTCCGTGGATGAAAAACTGTTTTTT . TRBJ1-4 TRBV5-5 .
CASSFSGASYGYTF TGTGCCAGCAGTTTCTCGGGGGCTAGCTATGGCTACACCTTC . TRBJ1-2 TRBV28 .
CAGTEQGPNQPQHF TGTGCCGGGACGGAACAGGGACCAAATCAGCCCCAGCATTTT . TRBJ1-5 TRBV5-4 .
CSVEPLGRNTEAFF TGCAGCGTGGAACCTCTGGGACGGAACACTGAAGCTTTCTTT . TRBJ1-1 TRBV29-1 .
CASSLGREDRRFF TGTGCTAGCAGCTTAGGACGGGAGGACAGGCGGTTCTTC . TRBJ2-1 TRBV7-2 .
CASSDRLVNSYEQYF TGTGCCAGCAGCGACAGGCTAGTGAACTCCTACGAGCAGTACTTC . TRBJ2-7 TRBV7-9 .
CASSQFSGRGQSEAFF TGCGCCAGCAGCCAATTCAGTGGTCGTGGGCAGTCTGAAGCTTTCTTT . TRBJ1-1 TRBV4-3 .
CASSIGAYSGNTIYF TGCGCCAGCAGCATCGGGGCCTACTCTGGAAACACCATATATTTT . TRBJ1-3 TRBV4-3 .
CASSHEVAGTNEQFF TGTGCCAGCAGCCACGAGGTAGCGGGGACCAATGAGCAGTTCTTC TRBD2 TRBJ2-1 TRBV11-2 once
CASSLARELRGGSPLHF TGTGCCAGCAGCTTAGCCCGGGAGTTGAGGGGTGGTTCACCCCTCCACTTT . TRBJ1-6 TRBV7-9 .
CASSSQGVGYNEQFF TGTGCCAGCAGTTCCCAGGGTGTGGGCTACAATGAGCAGTTCTTC . TRBJ2-1 TRBV28 .
CASRQNGAGYGYTF TGTGCCAGCAGGCAAAATGGGGCGGGGTATGGCTACACCTTC . TRBJ1-2 TRBV28 .
CASRVGVSSQPQHF TGTGCCAGCAGGGTGGGGGTGTCTAGTCAGCCCCAGCATTTT . TRBJ1-5 TRBV6-5 .
CASSPAQGASGANVLTF TGTGCCAGCAGCCCCGCCCAGGGGGCCTCTGGGGCCAACGTCCTGACTTTC TRBD1 TRBJ2-6 TRBV7-6 .
CASSKARTGGNTEAFF TGTGCCAGTAGTAAGGCCAGGACAGGAGGGAACACTGAAGCTTTCTTT TRBD1 TRBJ1-1 TRBV19 .
CASSFSGGPRETQYF TGTGCCAGCAGCTTTAGCGGGGGGCCGCGTGAGACCCAGTACTTC TRBD2 TRBJ2-5 TRBV7-9 .
CASGPEDSYNEQFF TGTGCCAGCGGACCGGAGGACTCCTACAATGAGCAGTTCTTC . TRBJ2-1 TRBV7-9 .
CASSVRDRGKFRTGELFF TGTGCCAGCAGCGTCCGGGACAGGGGAAAATTTCGCACCGGGGAGCTGTTTTTT TRBD1 TRBJ2-2 TRBV9 .
CATSTAENEKLFF TGTGCCACCAGCACTGCGGAGAATGAAAAACTGTTTTTT . TRBJ1-4 TRBV15 .
CASSEGRNEQFF TGTGCCAGCAGTGAGGGACGGAATGAGCAGTTCTTC . TRBJ2-1 TRBV2 .
CASSLVTGTEAFF TGTGCCAGCAGCTTAGTTACGGGCACTGAAGCTTTCTTT . TRBJ1-1 TRBV11-2 .
CASSLRAWGRYYEQYF TGTGCCAGCAGCTTACGGGCTTGGGGCAGGTACTACGAGCAGTACTTC . TRBJ2-7 TRBV11-2 .
CASSGRDRGSYGYTF TGTGCCAGCAGTGGACGGGACAGGGGATCCTATGGCTACACCTTC TRBD1 TRBJ1-2 TRBV27 .
CASSFEGRTDTQYF TGTGCCAGCAGCTTCGAGGGGCGCACAGATACGCAGTATTTT . TRBJ2-3 TRBV7-9 .